The 15 T cell receptor beta chains presented below share a single source sample, sequenced in a study of cytomegalovirus exposure and HLA in healthy donors. TCRdb's table, derived via immunoSEQ multiplex PCR, lists solely in-frame clones and lacks some. Of fewer than 400,000 clones in the sample, roughly 90% are singletons; the top ten hold approximately 0.96%. The source material was PBMCs. The source is a man aged 25 to 45 in good health and CMV-seronegative.

V and J are TRBV18 and TRBJ2-7; possible D gene TRBD1, 6 bases. From germline, CDR1 is KGHSH and CDR2 LQKENI. There are 12 residues in the CDR3. Deletions cut 4 bases from V and 9 bases from J, with 13 bases between. The CDR3 nucleotides are TGTGCCAGCTCACAACAGGGCTTAGTGCAGTACTTC. Translating gives CASSQQGLVQYF.

The chain has TRBV9 and TRBJ1-1; 7 positions match TRBD1. The CDR3 spans 14 residues. Germline CDR1 is SGDLS and CDR2 is YYNGEE. Trimming removed 4 bases from V and 6 bases from J; junction bases left unmatched: 9. The CDR3 region is CASSQSTGIPEAFF. As DNA, the CDR3 is TGTGCCAGCAGCCAATCGACAGGGATCCCTGAAGCTTTCTTT.

The rearrangement joins TRBV4-3 to TRBJ2-7; perhaps TRBD2 as D (5 bases). V was cut by 1 base and J by 5 bases, with 15 bases left in between. Germline CDR1 LGHNA, CDR2 YSLEER. The CDR3 totals 15 residues. The chain's CDR3 is CASSQVSSGGHEQYF. The CDR3 DNA sequence: TGCGCCAGCAGCCAAGTCTCCAGCGGTGGCCACGAGCAGTACTTC.

The J gene is TRBJ1-1, the V gene TRBV6-5; possible D gene TRBD1, 5 bases. The germline V gene has CDR1 MNHEY and CDR2 SVGAGI. The CDR3 sequence is 12 residues long. The V end lost 5 bases, the J end lost 6 bases, and 10 bases lay between the germline ends. The CDR3 nucleotides are TGTGCCAGCAGTCACCAGGGCTCTGAAGCTTTCTTT. This encodes CASSHQGSEAFF.

V usage is TRBV30 and J usage is TRBJ1-3; no clear D gene. CDR1 is GTSNPN and CDR2 is SVGIG in the germline V gene (reference sequence). With 5 bases removed from V and 4 bases from J, the gap between germline ends came to 21 bases. This CDR3 comprises 16 residues. The CDR3 DNA reads as TGTGCCTGGTCTCAACTAGGGTCTGCTTGGGGAAACACCATATATTTT. Its translation is CAWSQLGSAWGNTIYF.

The gene calls are TRBV18 and TRBJ2-5, with D tentatively TRBD2 (6 bases). V gave up 0 bases and J gave up 5 bases, with 10 bases separating them. Germline CDR1 and CDR2: KGHSH and LQKENI. CDR3 length: 14 residues. The CDR3 loop is CASSPPEGRETQYF. Written as DNA, the CDR3 is TGTGCCAGCTCACCACCGGAGGGGCGGGAGACCCAGTACTTC.

The gene calls are TRBV5-8 and TRBJ1-5, with 9 bases lining up with TRBD1. Germline assignment: CDR1 SGHTS and CDR2 YDEGEE. V lost 0 bases, J lost 1 base, and 2 bases stayed unmatched. The CDR3 length is 16 residues. The CDR3 loop reads CASSLDRGQSNQPQHF. The CDR3 nucleotides are TGTGCCAGCAGCTTGGACAGGGGGCAAAGCAATCAGCCCCAGCATTTT.

The rearrangement joins TRBV6-6 to TRBJ2-1, with D possibly TRBD1 on 5 matching bases. The V and J ends lost 8 bases and 0 bases respectively, with 8 bases between them. The length of the CDR3 is 13 residues. The germline V gene has CDR1 MNHNY and CDR2 SVGAGI (reference sequence). CDR3 sequence reads: CASGASSYNEQFF. In nucleotides, the CDR3 is TGTGCCAGCGGGGCGAGCTCCTACAATGAGCAGTTCTTC.

This clone was counted only a few times. This rearrangement joins TRBV4-2 to TRBJ2-5; TRBD1 agrees at 11 bases. CDR1 is LGHNA, CDR2 YNFKEQ, per germline. This CDR3 is built from 16 residues. Unmatched junction bases numbered 6, after V lost 0 bases and J lost 6 bases. Here the CDR3 reads CASSQEAGQGGQTQYF. CDR3 DNA: TGTGCCAGCAGCCAAGAAGCGGGACAGGGGGGCCAGACCCAGTACTTC.

This sequence joins TRBV19 and TRBJ1-4; the D gene is possibly TRBD1 (5 bases). V shed 2 bases and J shed 4 bases, with 17 bases lying between them. The length of the CDR3 is 17 residues. The germline CDR1 and CDR2 sequences are LNHDA and SQIVND (reference sequence). The CDR3 bases are TGTGCCAGTAGTATAACCCCGACCACAGGTGATAATGAAAAACTGTTTTTT. This gives the protein CASSITPTTGDNEKLFF. Complete variable domain (other parts from reference TRBV19 and TRBJ1-4): DGGITQSPKYLFRKEGQNVTLSCEQNLNHDAMYWYRQDPGQGLRLIYYSQIVNDFQKGDIAEGYSVSREKKESFPLTVTSAQKNPTAFYLCASSITPTTGDNEKLFFGSGTQLSVL.

The chain uses TRBV2 and TRBJ2-5; 8 bases agree with TRBD2. The CDR3 sequence is 15 residues long. Germline trimming cut 4 bases from V and 8 bases from J; bases unmatched to any gene: 12. Looked up from germline, CDR1 is SNHLY and CDR2 is FYNNEI. The CDR3 DNA follows: TGTGCCAGCAGTGCGTTGCGGGGGGCAATCTCAACCCAGTACTTC. Protein: CASSALRGAISTQYF.

V is TRBV19 and J is TRBJ2-1; 9 nucleotides agree with TRBD2. This CDR3 spans 17 amino acids. The V gene's germline CDR1 is LNHDA and CDR2 SQIVND (reference sequence). Losses at the gene ends were 5 bases for V and 3 bases for J; bases not matched to a gene: 11. The CDR3 spells CASSPSGGFVRYNEQFF. CDR3 DNA sequence: TGTGCCAGTAGTCCCAGCGGGGGGTTCGTCCGCTACAATGAGCAGTTCTTC.

This clone came up once. The chain is built from TRBV6-1 and TRBJ2-2; D possibly corresponds to TRBD1 (5 bases). Germline V gene sequence: CDR1 MNHNS, CDR2 SASEGT. V was pared by 0 bases and J by 4 bases, with 9 bases between. This CDR3 has 15 residues. CDR3: CASSEARQGTGELFF. The CDR3 DNA reads as TGTGCCAGCAGTGAAGCTCGCCAGGGCACCGGGGAGCTGTTTTTT.

The rearrangement uses TRBV5-1 and TRBJ2-7; TRBD1 matches 8 bases. Germline V gene data show CDR1 as SGHRS and CDR2 as YFSETQ. V lost 3 bases to trimming and J lost 6 bases; unmatched junction nucleotides: 5. The CDR3 is 13 residues long. The CDR3 protein is CASSSPDRVEQYF. DNA for the CDR3: TGCGCCAGCAGCTCGCCGGACAGGGTCGAGCAGTACTTC.

The chain joins TRBV5-1 to TRBJ1-2, with a tentative D call TRBD1 (5 bases). The germline V gene has CDR1 SGHRS and CDR2 YFSETQ. This CDR3 region has 13 residues. V was cut by 1 base and J by 4 bases, with 8 bases left in between. The CDR3 protein is CASSLTQAYGYTF. DNA of the CDR3: TGCGCCAGCAGCTTGACACAGGCCTATGGCTACACCTTC. The variable domain in full, completed from reference TRBV5-1 and TRBJ1-2, reads KAGVTQTPRYLIKTRGQQVTLSCSPISGHRSVSWYQQTPGQGLQFLFEYFSETQRNKGNFPGRFSGRQFSNSRSEMNVSTLELGDSALYLCASSLTQAYGYTFGSGTRLTVV.